This TCR beta chain is drawn from a study of CD8+ T cells in alopecia areata. Whole-study context: Treatment ran 6 to 18 months, with 6 months of follow-up afterward. Study results and limitations: Compared with mice, patients displayed less clear TCR sharing, possibly for HLA-related reasons. Resident alphabeta T-cell populations of normal skin are likewise subject to sequencing in scalp samples.

Germline V gives CDR1 SGHTA, CDR2 FQGNSA. This CDR3 is built from 14 residues. Researchers gathered lesional scalp punch biopsies and peripheral blood from patients with alopecia areata. This clone has a handful of counts. What it binds is not known. At one end, the junction sequence differs from germline, possibly due to a read error. It was cDNA, reverse transcribed from extracted RNA, that served as the sequencing template. Generated by immunoSEQ multiplex PCR, the TCRdb table keeps only in-frame clones and is missing some. The table has about 120,000 clones, around two fifths seen once; the top ten hold approximately 3.1%.

The sequence was collected from a human donor with alopecia areata. Sequencing used CD4+ T cells sorted from blood. The rearrangement links TRBV7-2 to TRBJ2-3, with 8 nucleotides matching TRBD2. The chain's CDR3 is CASSLSSGGDTQYF. The DNA for the CDR3 is TGTGCAAGCAGCTTATCCAGCGGGGGAGATACGCAGTATTTT.